The 12 T cell receptor beta chains given below trace back to one sample, sequenced in a study of blood T cell repertoires in COVID-19 (dated by TCRdb to 2018 to 2021). Libraries were constructed by the immunoSEQ multiplex PCR assay. TCRdb holds this immuneACCESS table with in-frame rearrangements only. Some clones are missing; in checked studies, unresolved V genes explain under half, and the rest has no known cause. The sample table contains over 130,000 clones; only one count was recorded for around 84% of them. The top ten clonotypes cover about 5.6% of the sample. Material: peripheral blood. Receptors were obtained from a human donor in a cohort sampled during active COVID-19.

The V call is TRBV19, the J call TRBJ1-4; 7 bases fit TRBD1. Germline V CDR1 and CDR2: LNHDA, SQIVND (reference sequence). Trimming at V came to 4 bases and at J to 0 bases, leaving 8 bases not matched to a gene. The length of the CDR3 is 17 residues. This CDR3 is CASSTRTGSSTNEKLFF. The CDR3 coding sequence is TGTGCCAGTAGTACCCGGACAGGTTCCTCAACTAATGAAAAACTGTTTTTT.

This clone was found a few times. V and J are TRBV18 and TRBJ1-1; 8 nucleotides agree with TRBD1. The germline gives CDR1 KGHSH, CDR2 LQKENI. V shed 3 bases and J 4 bases; nucleotides not matched to a gene: 7. This CDR3 contains 15 residues. Written as DNA, the CDR3 is TGTGCCAGCTCACCGCGTCAGGGGGCGGGCACTGAAGCTTTCTTT. As protein: CASSPRQGAGTEAFF.

The chain recombines TRBV7-9 with TRBJ1-6; D is unclear. Germline V gene sequence: CDR1 SEHNR, CDR2 FQNEAQ (reference sequence). The ends were cut back, 0 bases at V and 10 bases at J, with 10 bases in the middle. This CDR3 region has 14 residues. CDR3 sequence reads: CASSLAARGSPLHF. CDR3 DNA sequence: TGTGCCAGCAGCTTAGCGGCGAGAGGCTCACCCCTCCACTTT.

The chain couples TRBV25-1 to TRBJ1-1; D unclear. V was pared by 6 bases and J by 6 bases, with 2 bases between. This CDR3 has 9 amino acids. Per the germline V gene, CDR1 is MGHDK and CDR2 is SYGVNS. The chain's CDR3 is CASSAEAFF. The CDR3 DNA sequence: TGTGCCAGCAGCGCTGAAGCTTTCTTT.

Comment on this clone: The same CDR3 can be traced to other DNA sequences in this sample. V gene TRBV28 combines with J gene TRBJ1-5, with D possibly matching TRBD1 (5 bases). The V gene lost 4 bases and the J gene lost 0 bases, with 7 bases spanning the gap. This CDR3 has 14 amino acids. Germline CDR1 is MDHEN and CDR2 is SYDVKM. CDR3 sequence reads: CASSSGHSNQPQHF. CDR3 nucleotide sequence: TGTGCCAGCAGTTCCGGACATAGCAATCAGCCCCAGCATTTT.

This clone has just one count. V usage is TRBV30 and J usage is TRBJ2-7, with D possibly being TRBD1 (6 bases). V gave up 3 bases and J gave up 5 bases, with 17 bases separating them. CDR3 length equals 14 residues. Per the germline V gene, CDR1 is GTSNPN and CDR2 is SVGIG (reference sequence). The CDR3 region is CAWSVRAGANEQYF. Here the CDR3 DNA reads TGTGCCTGGAGCGTCCGGGCAGGGGCTAACGAGCAGTACTTC.

This chain's CDR3 is CASSLGIGSSYEQYF. The CDR3 DNA reads TGTGCCAGCAGTTTAGGGATCGGGAGCTCCTACGAGCAGTACTTC. The chain recombines TRBV28 with TRBJ2-7, with D possibly TRBD2 on 6 matching bases. V was trimmed by 2 bases and J by 0 bases, leaving 11 bases between them. This CDR3 spans 15 amino acids. Germline CDR1 and CDR2: MDHEN and SYDVKM.

The chain carries TRBV28 and TRBJ2-3; D remains ambiguous. V was clipped by 6 bases and J by 4 bases, with 8 bases between them. This CDR3 has 12 residues. Looked up from germline, CDR1 is MDHEN and CDR2 is SYDVKM. CDR3 sequence: CASRVPADTQYF. The DNA of the CDR3 is TGTGCCAGCAGAGTTCCGGCAGATACGCAGTATTTT.

The chain uses TRBV5-1 and TRBJ2-1; D gene unclear. V lost 1 base, J lost 10 bases, and 12 bases lay in between. The CDR3 is made up of 13 amino acids. The germline V gene encodes CDR1 SGHRS and CDR2 YFSETQ. CDR3 sequence (DNA): TGCGCCAGCAGCTTGTGGGCAGGAAAGGAGCAGTTCTTC. This translates into CASSLWAGKEQFF.

J is TRBJ2-2 and V is TRBV11-3; D is perhaps TRBD2 (5 bases). Germline CDR1 and CDR2: SGHNT and YENEEA. V lost 5 bases to trimming and J lost 0 bases, with 19 bases between them. The CDR3 has 18 amino acids. The CDR3 protein is CASSQYSGRDANTGELFF. The CDR3 DNA follows: TGTGCCAGCAGCCAGTATTCAGGACGGGATGCGAACACCGGGGAGCTGTTTTTT.

This clone was detected ten times or more. CDR3 DNA sequence: TGTGCCAGCAGGGGAATGGGACAGACGTATGGCTACACCTTC. Translated, it gives CASRGMGQTYGYTF. The chain uses TRBV27 and TRBJ1-2; 7 positions match TRBD1. The CDR3 length is 14 residues. V trimming: 6 bases; J trimming: 5 bases; junction bases outside the gene matches: 9. Germline CDR1 MNHEY, CDR2 SMNVEV (reference sequence).

V and J are TRBV25-1 and TRBJ2-7, with 9 bases that match TRBD2. Germline V gene sequence: CDR1 MGHDK, CDR2 SYGVNS. With 0 bases clipped from V and 3 bases from J, the junction kept 6 bases outside the gene matches. This CDR3 has 16 amino acids. The DNA of the CDR3 is TGTGCCAGCAGTGAATATGGGGCTAGCGGGATCTACGAGCAGTACTTC. Translation: CASSEYGASGIYEQYF.